This is a list of T cell receptor beta chains from one sample in a study of shared clonotypes between healthy human individuals. Sequenced by immunoSEQ multiplex PCR; TCRdb stores in-frame clones only, minus some. The sample shows 600,000 to 750,000 clones, about two thirds of them seen only once. Material for sequencing was memory CD4+ T cells sorted from blood. The receptors stem from a woman aged 25 to 39 in good health. Both conserved end residues are part of each CDR3. A D gene is named only where the DNA matches it firmly. Expanded clones are given a class, and other clones once, few, many or no size at all.

15,-,TRBV18,-,TRBJ2-7,CASSPRADWGNEQYF,TGTGCCAGCTCCCCTAGAGCGGATTGGGGGAACGAGCAGTACTTC
15,-,TRBV7-7,-,TRBJ2-5,CASSLAPTGQETQYF,TGTGCCAGCAGCTTAGCCCCGACGGGCCAAGAGACCCAGTACTTC
12,few,TRBV25-1,TRBD1,TRBJ1-1,CASSGTGPTAFF,TGTGCCAGCAGTGGGACAGGGCCAACAGCTTTCTTT
13,-,TRBV28,TRBD1,TRBJ1-2,CASSSGQGYGYTF,TGTGCCAGCAGTTCCGGACAGGGTTATGGCTACACCTTC
17,-,TRBV18,-,TRBJ1-1,CASSPTELGPSNTEAFF,TGTGCCAGCTCACCCACAGAGCTGGGACCCTCGAACACTGAAGCTTTCTTT
14,-,TRBV7-2,-,TRBJ1-4,CASSPDAGREKLFF,TGTGCCAGCAGCCCCGACGCGGGTCGGGAAAAACTGTTTTTT
15,-,TRBV6-5,-,TRBJ2-7,CASSYSAGPSYEQYF,TGTGCCAGCAGTTACTCTGCAGGGCCTTCCTACGAGCAGTACTTC
14,-,TRBV25-1,TRBD1,TRBJ1-4,CASSPYRQGEKLFF,TGTGCCAGCAGCCCCTATCGACAGGGGGAAAAACTGTTTTTT
15,-,TRBV7-9,-,TRBJ1-1,CASSLSPGMNTEAFF,TGTGCCAGCAGCTTAAGTCCGGGGATGAACACTGAAGCTTTCTTT
14,-,TRBV4-1,-,TRBJ2-3,CASSQPQRSNTQYF,TGCGCCAGCAGCCAGCCCCAGCGAAGCAATACGCAGTATTTT
17,-,TRBV7-2,-,TRBJ2-2,CASSLSLLLLNTGELFF,TGTGCCAGCAGCTTAAGTCTTCTCCTATTAAACACCGGGGAGCTGTTTTTT
12,-,TRBV28,-,TRBJ2-7,CASSLVPVEQYF,TGTGCCAGCAGTTTAGTCCCAGTCGAGCAGTACTTC
14,-,TRBV28,TRBD2,TRBJ2-3,CASSTSASTDTQYF,TGTGCCAGCAGTACTAGCGCCAGCACAGATACGCAGTATTTT
11,-,TRBV10-1,-,TRBJ2-3,CASSVKDTQYF,TGCGCCAGCAGTGTTAAAGATACGCAGTATTTT
14,-,TRBV7-3,-,TRBJ2-6,CASSQISGANVLTF,TGTGCCAGCAGCCAAATCTCTGGGGCCAACGTCCTGACTTTC
13,few,TRBV29-1,TRBD1,TRBJ2-7,CSVEKGQGYEQYF,TGCAGCGTTGAAAAGGGACAGGGGTACGAGCAGTACTTC
14,-,TRBV5-6,-,TRBJ2-7,CASSLVLASTEQYF,TGTGCCAGCAGCTTAGTGTTGGCTAGCACCGAGCAGTACTTC
15,-,TRBV7-6,-,TRBJ2-2,CASSLEAGLTGELFF,TGTGCCAGCAGCTTAGAGGCAGGGCTCACCGGGGAGCTGTTTTTT
13,-,TRBV15,-,TRBJ2-7,CATSRDMGREQYF,TGTGCCACCAGCAGAGATATGGGACGCGAGCAGTACTTC
13,few,TRBV7-3,TRBD2,TRBJ2-5,CASGIAGEETQYF,TGTGCCAGCGGTATAGCGGGAGAAGAGACCCAGTACTTC
14,-,TRBV30,-,TRBJ1-5,CAWSGDSRNQPQHF,TGTGCCTGGAGCGGGGACTCCCGGAATCAGCCCCAGCATTTT
12,-,TRBV4-3,-,TRBJ1-4,CASRLPNEKLFF,TGCGCCAGCCGACTCCCTAATGAAAAACTGTTTTTT
15,few,TRBV5-1,-,TRBJ2-2,CASSLGEIGSGELFF,TGCGCCAGCAGCTTGGGGGAAATTGGTAGCGGGGAGCTGTTTTTT
14,-,TRBV6-1,-,TRBJ2-7,CASTRDPQVGEQYF,TGTGCCAGCACCAGAGACCCGCAGGTTGGGGAGCAGTACTTC
16,-,TRBV7-8,-,TRBJ1-3,CASSLATQRSGNTIYF,TGTGCCAGCAGCTTAGCGACCCAACGCTCTGGAAACACCATATATTTT
13,-,TRBV28,-,TRBJ2-5,CASSLGRTGEQYF,TGTGCCAGCAGTTTGGGACGCACGGGGGAGCAGTACTTC
18,once,TRBV21-1,-,TRBJ1-1,CASSKEVSPEGMNTEAFF,TGTGCCAGCAGCAAAGAGGTGTCACCAGAGGGGATGAACACTGAAGCTTTCTTT
14,-,TRBV11-3,-,TRBJ1-5,CASLLTYGNQPQHF,TGTGCCAGCCTGTTGACCTATGGCAATCAGCCCCAGCATTTT
16,-,TRBV11-2,TRBD2,TRBJ2-5,CASSFGLAGRGETQYF,TGTGCCAGCAGCTTCGGACTAGCGGGCCGGGGAGAGACCCAGTACTTC
15,-,TRBV7-2,TRBD1,TRBJ1-6,CASGRQGAPGSPLHF,TGTGCCAGCGGAAGACAGGGGGCGCCGGGTTCACCCCTCCACTTT
14,-,TRBV5-1,-,TRBJ1-5,CASSLGESNQPQHF,TGCGCCAGCAGCTTGGGCGAAAGCAATCAGCCCCAGCATTTT
16,-,TRBV2,TRBD1,TRBJ2-2,CASSTFETGISGELFF,TGTGCCAGCAGTACTTTTGAGACAGGGATATCCGGGGAGCTGTTTTTT
15,many,TRBV25-1,TRBD1,TRBJ2-5,CASSVPGQVQETQYF,TGTGCCAGCAGTGTACCGGGACAGGTCCAAGAGACCCAGTACTTC
15,-,TRBV19,-,TRBJ2-7,CANRSRGESSYEQYF,TGTGCCAATAGATCGAGGGGGGAGAGCTCCTACGAGCAGTACTTC
12,-,TRBV7-2,-,TRBJ2-5,CASSLDRETQYF,TGTGCCAGCAGCTTAGACCGAGAGACCCAGTACTTC
12,-,TRBV19,-,TRBJ1-1,CASTDRNTEAFF,TGTGCCAGTACCGACAGGAACACTGAAGCTTTCTTT
12,-,TRBV30,-,TRBJ2-7,CAWSEIGSEQYF,TGTGCCTGGAGTGAAATAGGAAGCGAGCAGTACTTC